This TCR beta chain was profiled in a study of blood T cell repertoires in COVID-19. At the level of the study: COVID-19 samples from acute and convalescent phases originated in the United States, Italy and Spain. T cells, B-cell-depleted T cells, or PBMCs supplied cDNA or gDNA.

The germline V gene has CDR1 MGHRA and CDR2 YSYEKL. CDR3 length: 16 residues. Trimming cost V 0 bases and J 4 bases, with 15 bases left between them. Sequencing used immunoSEQ multiplex PCR; TCRdb keeps in-frame clones, though not all of them. The repertoire has fewer than 650,000 clones, roughly 91% of them found once; the top ten carry 7.8%. Those enrolled in Seattle joined during active infection and were followed longitudinally afterward. The specimen was peripheral blood. The clonotype was recovered from a woman in her forties or fifties with COVID-19, enrolled during active disease. This chain connects TRBV4-1 to TRBJ1-2; no clear D. CDR3 in DNA: TGCGCCAGCAGCCAAGAAGGGAGTACTACTCTCTATGGCTACACCTTC. It codes for CASSQEGSTTLYGYTF.